This T cell receptor beta chain was documented in a study of T cells in Graves' hyperthyroidism and ophthalmopathy. Whole-study context: The initial diagnosis was the point when peripheral blood was collected, ahead of any treatment.

Diagnostic decisions used clinical symptoms, serum thyroxine and TRAb, thyroid ultrasound and orbital computed tomography. In its sample, this clonotype was seen many times. TCR beta CDR3 regions were amplified from RNA transcripts. A first-round RT-PCR of the TCR CDR3 used the HTBI primer set. One entry per CDR3 protein results from TCRdb running MiXCR on the multiplex PCR reads. The sample contains about 680,000 distinct CDR3 sequences, roughly a third of which appear only once. The clonotype originates from a woman in her forties with Graves' hyperthyroidism. The sequencing input was blood.

The CDR3 is CASSDGALGTEAFF. The DNA for the CDR3 is TGTGCCAGCAGTGACGGGGCTTTGGGGACTGAAGCTTTCTTT. V is TRBV6-5 and J is TRBJ1-1; the D gene is possibly TRBD1 (5 bases). The CDR3 is 14 residues long. Germline V gene lookup returns CDR1 MNHEY and CDR2 SVGAGI. The V and J ends lost 5 bases and 5 bases respectively, with 15 bases between them.